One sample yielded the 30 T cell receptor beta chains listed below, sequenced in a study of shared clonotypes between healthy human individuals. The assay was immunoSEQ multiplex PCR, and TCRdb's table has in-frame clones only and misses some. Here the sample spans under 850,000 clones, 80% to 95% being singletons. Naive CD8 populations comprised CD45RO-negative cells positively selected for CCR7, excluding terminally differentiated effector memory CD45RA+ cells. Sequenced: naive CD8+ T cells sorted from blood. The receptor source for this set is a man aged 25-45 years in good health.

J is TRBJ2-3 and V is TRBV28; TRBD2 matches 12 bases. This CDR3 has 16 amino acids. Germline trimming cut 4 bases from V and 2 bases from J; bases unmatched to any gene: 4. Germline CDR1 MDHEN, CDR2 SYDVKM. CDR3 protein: CASSYGLAGPTDTQYF. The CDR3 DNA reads TGTGCCAGCAGTTACGGACTAGCGGGACCCACAGATACGCAGTATTTT.

CDR3 coding DNA: TGTGCCAGCTCACCTCCCCAAGGGGTCGGTGGGGGCGGCTACACCTTC. Amino acids: CASSPPQGVGGGGYTF. The gene calls are TRBV18 and TRBJ1-2; a possible D gene is TRBD1 (6 bases). This CDR3 is built from 16 residues. Germline CDR1 is KGHSH and CDR2 is LQKENI. V lost 3 bases, J lost 8 bases, and 22 bases lay in between.

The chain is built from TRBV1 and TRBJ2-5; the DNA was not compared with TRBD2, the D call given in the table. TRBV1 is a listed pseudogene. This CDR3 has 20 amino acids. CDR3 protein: CTSSQDNGTSSTIIKKTQYF. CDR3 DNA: TGCACCAGCAGCCAAGATAATGGGACTAGCTCGACGATAATTAAGAAGACCCAGTACTTC.

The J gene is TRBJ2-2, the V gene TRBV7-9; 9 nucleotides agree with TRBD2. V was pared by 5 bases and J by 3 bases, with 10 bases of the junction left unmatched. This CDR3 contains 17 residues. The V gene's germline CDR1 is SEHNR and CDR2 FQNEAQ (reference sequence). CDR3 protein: CASSIIISGSDTGELFF. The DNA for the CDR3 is TGTGCCAGCAGCATAATTATTAGCGGGAGTGACACCGGGGAGCTGTTTTTT.

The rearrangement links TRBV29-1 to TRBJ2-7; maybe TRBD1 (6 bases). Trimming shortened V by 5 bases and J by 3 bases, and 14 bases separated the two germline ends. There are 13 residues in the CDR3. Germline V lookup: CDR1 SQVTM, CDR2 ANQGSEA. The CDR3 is CSVCAGDVYEQYF. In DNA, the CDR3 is TGCAGCGTTTGTGCAGGGGATGTCTACGAGCAGTACTTC.

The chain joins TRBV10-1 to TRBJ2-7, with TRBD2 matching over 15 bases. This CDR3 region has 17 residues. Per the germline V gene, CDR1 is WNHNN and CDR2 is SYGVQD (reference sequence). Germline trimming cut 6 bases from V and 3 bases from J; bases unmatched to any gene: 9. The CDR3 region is CASSPGLAGGIYYEQYF. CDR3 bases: TGCGCCAGCAGCCCGGGACTAGCGGGAGGAATATACTACGAGCAGTACTTC.

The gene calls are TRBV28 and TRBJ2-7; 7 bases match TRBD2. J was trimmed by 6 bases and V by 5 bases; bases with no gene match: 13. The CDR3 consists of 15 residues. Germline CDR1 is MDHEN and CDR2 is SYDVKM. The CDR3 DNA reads TGTGCCAGCAGTGATTTAGCGGGTCTGCCCCTCGAGCAGTACTTC. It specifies CASSDLAGLPLEQYF.

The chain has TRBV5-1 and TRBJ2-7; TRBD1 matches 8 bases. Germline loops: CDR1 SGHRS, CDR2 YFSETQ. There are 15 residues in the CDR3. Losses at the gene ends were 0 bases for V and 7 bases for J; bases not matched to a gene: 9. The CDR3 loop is CASSLAEGQAGEQYF. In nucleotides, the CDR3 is TGCGCCAGCAGCTTGGCCGAGGGACAGGCGGGGGAGCAGTACTTC.

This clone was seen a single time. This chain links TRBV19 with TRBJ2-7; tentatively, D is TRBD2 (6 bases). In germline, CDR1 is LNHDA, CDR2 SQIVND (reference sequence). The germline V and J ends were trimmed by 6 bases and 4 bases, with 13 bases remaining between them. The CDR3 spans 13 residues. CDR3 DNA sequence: TGTGCCAGTAGCCAGAGACGGGGGTACGAGCAGTACTTC. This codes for CASSQRRGYEQYF. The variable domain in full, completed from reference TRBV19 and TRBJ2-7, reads DGGITQSPKYLFRKEGQNVTLSCEQNLNHDAMYWYRQDPGQGLRLIYYSQIVNDFQKGDIAEGYSVSREKKESFPLTVTSAQKNPTAFYLCASSQRRGYEQYFGPGTRLTVT.

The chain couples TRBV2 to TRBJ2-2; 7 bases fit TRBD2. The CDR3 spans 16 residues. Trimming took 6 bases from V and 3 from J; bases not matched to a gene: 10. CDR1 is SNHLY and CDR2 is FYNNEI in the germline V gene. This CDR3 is CASREQPGGYTGELFF. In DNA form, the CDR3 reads TGTGCCAGCAGGGAGCAACCGGGAGGCTACACCGGGGAGCTGTTTTTT.

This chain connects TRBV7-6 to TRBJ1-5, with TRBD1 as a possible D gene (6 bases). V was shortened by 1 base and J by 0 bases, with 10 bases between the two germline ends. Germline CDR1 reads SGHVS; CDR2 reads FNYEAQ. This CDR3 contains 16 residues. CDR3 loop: CASSLGGGSSNQPQHF. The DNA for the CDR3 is TGTGCCAGCAGCTTAGGCGGGGGCTCTAGCAATCAGCCCCAGCATTTT. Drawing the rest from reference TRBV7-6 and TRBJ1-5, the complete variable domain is GAGVSQSPRYKVTKRGQDVALRCDPISGHVSLYWYRQALGQGPEFLTYFNYEAQQDKSGLPNDRFSAERPEGSISTLTIQRTEQRDSAMYRCASSLGGGSSNQPQHFGDGTRLSIL.

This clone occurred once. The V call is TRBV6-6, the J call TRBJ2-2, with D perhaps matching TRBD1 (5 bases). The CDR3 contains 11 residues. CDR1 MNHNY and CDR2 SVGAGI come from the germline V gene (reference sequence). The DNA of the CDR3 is TGTTGTTCGCTAGGGGCCGGGGAGCTGTTTTTT. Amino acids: CCSLGAGELFF.

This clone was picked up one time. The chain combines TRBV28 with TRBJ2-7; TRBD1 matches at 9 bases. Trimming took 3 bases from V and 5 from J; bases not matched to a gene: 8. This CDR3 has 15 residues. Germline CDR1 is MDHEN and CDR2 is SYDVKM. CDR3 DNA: TGTGCCAGCAGTTTTTTTGGGACAGGGAGCAACGAGCAGTACTTC. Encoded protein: CASSFFGTGSNEQYF.

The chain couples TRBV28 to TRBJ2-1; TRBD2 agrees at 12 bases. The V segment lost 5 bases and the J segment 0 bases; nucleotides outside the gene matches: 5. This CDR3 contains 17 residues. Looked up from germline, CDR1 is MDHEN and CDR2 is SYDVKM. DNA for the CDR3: TGTGCCAGCAGTCCCCTGACTAGCGGGAGCTCCTACAATGAGCAGTTCTTC. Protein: CASSPLTSGSSYNEQFF.

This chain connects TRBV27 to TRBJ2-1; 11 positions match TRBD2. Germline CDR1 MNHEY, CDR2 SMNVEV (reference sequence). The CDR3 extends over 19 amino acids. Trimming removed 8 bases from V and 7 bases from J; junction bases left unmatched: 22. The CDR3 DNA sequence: TGTGCCAGCGAATCAACGACACAAACTAGACTAGCGGGAATGAATGAGCAGTTCTTC. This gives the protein CASESTTQTRLAGMNEQFF.

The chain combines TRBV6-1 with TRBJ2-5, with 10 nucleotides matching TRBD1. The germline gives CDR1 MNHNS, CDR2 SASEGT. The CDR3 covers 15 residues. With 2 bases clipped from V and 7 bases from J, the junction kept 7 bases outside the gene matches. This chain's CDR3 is CASSESGTGVWTQYF. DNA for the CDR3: TGTGCCAGCAGTGAATCTGGGACAGGGGTGTGGACCCAGTACTTC.

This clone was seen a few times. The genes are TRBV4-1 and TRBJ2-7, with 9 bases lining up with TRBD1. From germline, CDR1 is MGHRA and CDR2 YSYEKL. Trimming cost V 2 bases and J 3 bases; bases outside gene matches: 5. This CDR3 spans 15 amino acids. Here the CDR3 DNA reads TGCGCCAGCAGCCAAACCGGGACAGGGATCTACGAGCAGTACTTC. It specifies CASSQTGTGIYEQYF.

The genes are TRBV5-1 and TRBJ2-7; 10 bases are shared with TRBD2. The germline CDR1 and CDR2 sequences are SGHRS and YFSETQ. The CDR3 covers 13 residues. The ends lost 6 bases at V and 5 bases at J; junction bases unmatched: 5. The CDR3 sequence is CASTAGGSHEQYF. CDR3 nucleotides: TGCGCCAGCACAGCGGGAGGGTCCCACGAGCAGTACTTC.

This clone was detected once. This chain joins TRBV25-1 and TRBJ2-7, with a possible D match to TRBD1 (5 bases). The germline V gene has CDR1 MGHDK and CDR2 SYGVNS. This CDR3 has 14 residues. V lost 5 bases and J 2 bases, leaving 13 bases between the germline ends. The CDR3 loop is CASSRGRETYEQYF. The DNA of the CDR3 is TGTGCCAGCAGTAGGGGCAGGGAAACCTACGAGCAGTACTTC.

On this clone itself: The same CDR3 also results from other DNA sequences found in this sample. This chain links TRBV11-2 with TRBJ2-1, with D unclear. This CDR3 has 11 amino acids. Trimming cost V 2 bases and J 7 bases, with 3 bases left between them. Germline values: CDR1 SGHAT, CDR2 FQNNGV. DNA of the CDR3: TGTGCCAGCAGCTTAAGAAATGAGCAGTTCTTC. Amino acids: CASSLRNEQFF.

CDR3 residues: CSVGQESSYEQYF. Here the CDR3 DNA reads TGCAGCGTCGGACAGGAAAGCTCCTACGAGCAGTACTTC. The rearrangement uses TRBV29-1 and TRBJ2-7, with TRBD1 matching 7 bases. V gave up 6 bases and J gave up 0 bases; unmatched junction bases: 5. The CDR3 spans 13 residues. The germline V gene encodes CDR1 SQVTM and CDR2 ANQGSEA.

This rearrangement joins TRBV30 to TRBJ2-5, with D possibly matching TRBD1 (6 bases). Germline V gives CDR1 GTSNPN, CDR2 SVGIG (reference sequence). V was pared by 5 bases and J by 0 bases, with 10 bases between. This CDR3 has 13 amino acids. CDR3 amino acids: CAWAGQHQETQYF. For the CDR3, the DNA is TGTGCCTGGGCTGGACAGCACCAAGAGACCCAGTACTTC.

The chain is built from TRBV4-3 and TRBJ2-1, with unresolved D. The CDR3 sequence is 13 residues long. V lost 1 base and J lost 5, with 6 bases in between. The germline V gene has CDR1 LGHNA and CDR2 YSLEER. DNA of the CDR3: TGCGCCAGCAGCCAAGGGCTTCACAATGAGCAGTTCTTC. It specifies CASSQGLHNEQFF.

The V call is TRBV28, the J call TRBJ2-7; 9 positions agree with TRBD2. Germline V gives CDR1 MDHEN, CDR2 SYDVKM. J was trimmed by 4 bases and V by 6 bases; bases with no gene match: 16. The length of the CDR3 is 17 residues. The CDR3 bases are TGTGCCAGCAGACAAAGGGGTCTAGCGGGATTGGTGTACGAGCAGTACTTC. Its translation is CASRQRGLAGLVYEQYF.

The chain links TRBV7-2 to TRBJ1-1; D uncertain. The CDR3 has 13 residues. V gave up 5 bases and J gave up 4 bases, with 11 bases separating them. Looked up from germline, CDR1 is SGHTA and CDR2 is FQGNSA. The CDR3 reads CASSASGRTEAFF. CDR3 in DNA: TGTGCCAGCAGCGCCTCAGGCCGCACTGAAGCTTTCTTT.

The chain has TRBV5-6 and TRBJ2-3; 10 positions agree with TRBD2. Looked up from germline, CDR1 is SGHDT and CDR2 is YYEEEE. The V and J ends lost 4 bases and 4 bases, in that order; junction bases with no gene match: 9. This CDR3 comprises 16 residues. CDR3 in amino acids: CASSDVGTSAPDTQYF. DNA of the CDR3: TGTGCCAGCAGCGATGTGGGGACTAGCGCCCCAGATACGCAGTATTTT. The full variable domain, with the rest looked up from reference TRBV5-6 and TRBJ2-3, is DAGVTQSPTHLIKTRGQQVTLRCSPKSGHDTVSWYQQALGQGPQFIFQYYEEEERQRGNFPDRFSGHQFPNYSSELNVNALLLGDSALYLCASSDVGTSAPDTQYFGPGTRLTVL.

Written as DNA, the CDR3 is TGTGCCACCTTCGGGACAAGAGTAACTTATAGCAATCAGCCCCAGCATTTT. Its translation is CATFGTRVTYSNQPQHF. The V gene is TRBV28, the J gene TRBJ1-5; D is possibly TRBD1 (6 bases). The CDR3 loop spans 17 amino acids. Germline assignment: CDR1 MDHEN and CDR2 SYDVKM. Trimming pared 10 bases from V and 0 bases from J, leaving 22 bases between. The full variable domain, with the rest looked up from reference TRBV28 and TRBJ1-5, is DVKVTQSSRYLVKRTGEKVFLECVQDMDHENMFWYRQDPGLGLRLIYFSYDVKMKEKGDIPEGYSVSREKKERFSLILESASTNQTSMYLCATFGTRVTYSNQPQHFGDGTRLSIL.

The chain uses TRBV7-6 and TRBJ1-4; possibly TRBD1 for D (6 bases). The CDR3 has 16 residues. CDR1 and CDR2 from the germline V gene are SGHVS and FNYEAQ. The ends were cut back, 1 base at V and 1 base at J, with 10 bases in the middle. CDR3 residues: CASSLEATGTNEKLFF. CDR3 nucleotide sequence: TGTGCCAGCAGCTTAGAGGCGACAGGAACTAATGAAAAACTGTTTTTT.

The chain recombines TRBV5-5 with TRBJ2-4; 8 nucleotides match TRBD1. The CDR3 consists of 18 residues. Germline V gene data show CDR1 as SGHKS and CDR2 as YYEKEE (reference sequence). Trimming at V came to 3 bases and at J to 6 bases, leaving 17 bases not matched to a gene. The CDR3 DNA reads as TGTGCCAGCAGCTCGATACACCGGGACAGGAGTGTGAGAAACATTCAGTACTTC. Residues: CASSSIHRDRSVRNIQYF. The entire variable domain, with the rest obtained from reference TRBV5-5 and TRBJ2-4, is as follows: DAGVTQSPTHLIKTRGQQVTLRCSPISGHKSVSWYQQVLGQGPQFIFQYYEKEERGRGNFPDRFSARQFPNYSSELNVNALLLGDSALYLCASSSIHRDRSVRNIQYFGAGTRLSVL.

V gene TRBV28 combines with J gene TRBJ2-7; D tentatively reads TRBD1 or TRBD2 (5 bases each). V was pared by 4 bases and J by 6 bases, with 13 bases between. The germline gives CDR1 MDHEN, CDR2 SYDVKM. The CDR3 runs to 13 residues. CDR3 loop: CASSSIRGREQYF. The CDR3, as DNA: TGTGCCAGCAGTTCCATTCGGGGCCGCGAGCAGTACTTC.